One and the same sample provided the 22 T cell receptor beta chains below, sequenced in a study of shared clonotypes between healthy human individuals. Assay: immunoSEQ multiplex PCR; the TCRdb copy retains only in-frame clones and omits some. Of hundreds of thousands of clones in the sample, around nine tenths were seen once. Sequenced: memory CD8+ T cells sorted from blood. Stated subset: CD45RO+ cells pooled with CCR7-negative TemRA cells. These receptors all stem from a man in his late teens or twenties in good health.

This sequence joins TRBV4-3 and TRBJ2-5; possibly TRBD2 for D (5 bases). This CDR3 spans 14 amino acids. Germline loops: CDR1 LGHNA, CDR2 YSLEER. Trimming left V 3 bases short and J 4 bases short, with 12 bases between. This CDR3 is CASSHTRVRETQYF. DNA for the CDR3: TGCGCCAGCAGCCACACTAGGGTCAGAGAGACCCAGTACTTC.

On this clone: Just one base apart from a much larger clone, this may be a read error. Other DNA sequences within the sample encode an identical CDR3. The J gene is TRBJ2-7, the V gene TRBV4-1; no firm D call. CDR1 and CDR2 (germline): MGHRA, YSYEKL. The CDR3 is 13 amino acids. The chain's CDR3 is CASSQAIGYEQYF. CDR3 DNA: TGCGCCAGCAGTCAAGCAATAGGGTACGAGCAGTACTTC.

This clone showed up just once. The V call is TRBV7-6, the J call TRBJ2-7; D is perhaps TRBD1 or TRBD2 (5 bases each). Trimming shortened V by 5 bases and J by 3 bases, and 11 bases separated the two germline ends. CDR1 SGHVS and CDR2 FNYEAQ come from the germline V gene. CDR3 length equals 13 residues. The CDR3 DNA sequence: TGTGCCAGCAGCGATGGGACCGTCTACGAGCAGTACTTC. The encoded protein is CASSDGTVYEQYF.

The V gene is TRBV27, the J gene TRBJ2-1; perhaps TRBD1 as D (5 bases). CDR1 and CDR2 (germline): MNHEY, SMNVEV (reference sequence). V shed 5 bases and J shed 6 bases, with 14 bases lying between them. The CDR3 is 14 residues long. CDR3 loop: CASSVQGSGNEQFF. The CDR3 DNA reads as TGTGCCAGCAGTGTTCAGGGTTCTGGCAATGAGCAGTTCTTC.

The genes are TRBV13 and TRBJ2-5; maybe TRBD2 (7 bases). CDR3 size: 14 residues. Looked up from germline, CDR1 is PRHDT and CDR2 is FYEKMQ (reference sequence). The germline V and J ends were trimmed by 5 bases and 5 bases, with 15 bases remaining between them. This CDR3 reads CASSRRGGVETQYF. In nucleotides, the CDR3 is TGTGCCAGCAGCCGGAGGGGGGGTGTTGAGACCCAGTACTTC.

This chain joins TRBV5-4 and TRBJ2-3, with TRBD2 matching 8 bases. Germline V gene sequence: CDR1 SGHNT, CDR2 YYREEE (reference sequence). This CDR3 is 18 amino acids long. Trimming cost V 0 bases and J 3 bases; bases outside gene matches: 12. CDR3 nucleotides: TGTGCCAGCAGCTTGGAATTAGGAATTACGGGGGGGACAGATACGCAGTATTTT. This sequence encodes CASSLELGITGGTDTQYF.

The chain links TRBV9 to TRBJ2-1; D is perhaps TRBD1 or TRBD2 (5 bases each). The CDR3 is 14 residues long. Between the trimmed V and J ends, which lost 3 bases and 5 bases, there was a span of 12 bases. CDR1 is SGDLS, CDR2 YYNGEE, per germline. CDR3 coding DNA: TGTGCCAGCAGCGCCCGGGACCCAAACAATGAGCAGTTCTTC. Translating gives CASSARDPNNEQFF.

Written as DNA, the CDR3 is TGTGCCAGCAGCCCGCTGGACAGGGGGAAGACCCAGTACTTC. Protein product: CASSPLDRGKTQYF. The chain combines TRBV7-9 with TRBJ2-5, with 10 nucleotides matching TRBD1. This CDR3 is 14 amino acids long. Germline V lookup: CDR1 SEHNR, CDR2 FQNEAQ (reference sequence). J was trimmed by 6 bases and V by 5 bases; bases with no gene match: 6. Together with reference TRBV7-9 and TRBJ2-5, the CDR3 gives the full variable domain: DTGVSQNPRHKITKRGQNVTFRCDPISEHNRLYWYRQTLGQGPEFLTYFQNEAQLEKSRLLSDRFSAERPKGSFSTLEIQRTEQGDSAMYLCASSPLDRGKTQYFGPGTRLLVL.

CDR3 sequence: CASSRTGAGQPQHF. The CDR3 coding sequence is TGTGCCAGCAGCCGGACAGGGGCGGGACAGCCCCAGCATTTT. V usage is TRBV7-9 and J usage is TRBJ1-5, with 9 positions matching TRBD1. The length of the CDR3 is 14 residues. The junction had 6 bases not matched to a gene; V was cut back by 5 bases and J by 7 bases. The germline V gene encodes CDR1 SEHNR and CDR2 FQNEAQ (reference sequence).

This chain joins TRBV14 and TRBJ2-2; D uncertain. This CDR3 has 13 residues. V lost 4 bases and J lost 4, with 7 bases in between. Looked up from germline, CDR1 is SGHDN and CDR2 is FVKESK. Here the CDR3 reads CASSRYPTGELFF. The CDR3 region has the DNA TGTGCCAGCAGCCGATACCCCACCGGGGAGCTGTTTTTT.

The chain uses TRBV10-3 and TRBJ2-6, with 9 nucleotides matching TRBD1. Germline V gene data show CDR1 as ENHRY and CDR2 as SYGVKD. The CDR3 is 17 residues long. With V trimmed by 6 bases and J by 0 bases, 6 bases remained unmatched. Here the CDR3 DNA reads TGTGCCATCAGGGGGACAGGGCTCACCTCTGGGGCCAACGTCCTGACTTTC. The encoded protein is CAIRGTGLTSGANVLTF.

The chain recombines TRBV7-8 with TRBJ2-7; TRBD2 matches at 8 bases. With 0 bases clipped from V and 4 bases from J, the junction kept 8 bases outside the gene matches. The CDR3 runs 16 residues. Germline V gene data show CDR1 as SGHVS and CDR2 as FQNEAQ. The DNA of the CDR3 is TGTGCCAGCAGCTTAGCAGCGGGGGCGGCTGGGTACGAGCAGTACTTC. It specifies CASSLAAGAAGYEQYF.

The chain recombines TRBV15 with TRBJ1-1, with D unresolved. Trimming cost V 0 bases and J 4 bases, with 15 bases left between them. Per germline, CDR1 LNHNV and CDR2 YYDKDF (reference sequence). The CDR3 covers 16 residues. CDR3: CATSRDFGSSGTEAFF. The CDR3 DNA reads as TGTGCCACCAGCAGAGATTTCGGGAGTTCGGGCACTGAAGCTTTCTTT.

The chain uses TRBV11-3 and TRBJ1-2; maybe TRBD1 (5 bases). The CDR3 totals 16 residues. Trimming pared 0 bases from V and 6 bases from J, leaving 17 bases between. The germline CDR1 and CDR2 sequences are SGHNT and YENEEA. The CDR3 is CASSLDKGRSNDGYTF. The CDR3 bases are TGTGCCAGCAGCTTAGATAAGGGGAGAAGCAACGATGGCTACACCTTC.

The chain links TRBV6-5 to TRBJ2-2; no definite D call. CDR1 and CDR2 from the germline V gene are MNHEY and SVGAGI. The CDR3 extends over 14 amino acids. V shed 7 bases and J shed 4 bases, with 13 bases lying between them. CDR3 in DNA: TGTGCCAGCATGTCTGGTCAGATCACCGGGGAGCTGTTTTTT. It is translated as CASMSGQITGELFF.

The chain couples TRBV13 to TRBJ2-7; unclear D gene. The CDR3 spans 14 residues. Trimming took off 2 bases at V and 2 bases at J, with 10 bases between the two ends. The V gene's germline CDR1 is PRHDT and CDR2 FYEKMQ (reference sequence). The CDR3: CASSLRVRTYEQYF. The DNA for the CDR3 is TGTGCCAGCAGCTTACGGGTCCGCACCTACGAGCAGTACTTC.

The V call is TRBV6-4, the J call TRBJ2-2; D not resolved. This CDR3 has 14 amino acids. Trimming stripped 4 bases from V and 5 bases from J, with 11 bases between. Germline CDR1 and CDR2: MRHNA and SNTAGT. CDR3 sequence: CASSVVLATGELFF. As DNA, the CDR3 is TGTGCCAGCAGTGTGGTGTTGGCGACCGGGGAGCTGTTTTTT.

There are a few counts of this clone. The chain is built from TRBV11-2 and TRBJ1-1, with unresolved D. Per germline, CDR1 SGHAT and CDR2 FQNNGV. Trimming pared 0 bases from V and 8 bases from J, leaving 10 bases between. The CDR3 sequence is 13 residues long. In DNA form, the CDR3 reads TGTGCCAGCAGCTTAGAGGTGGTGGGGGAAGCTTTCTTT. Residues: CASSLEVVGEAFF.

CDR3 sequence (DNA): TGTGCCAGCAGCTCCAGCGGGGGCTTGCGCACTGAAGCTTTCTTT. It is translated as CASSSSGGLRTEAFF. The chain combines TRBV7-9 with TRBJ1-1, with D perhaps TRBD1 (6 bases). The CDR3 covers 15 residues. V lost 4 bases and J lost 4, with 16 bases in between. Germline lookup yields CDR1 SEHNR and CDR2 FQNEAQ (reference sequence).

The chain recombines TRBV6-1 with TRBJ2-7, with a possible D match to TRBD2 (6 bases). CDR3 length: 13 amino acids. CDR1 is MNHNS and CDR2 is SASEGT in the germline V gene. The germline V and J ends were trimmed by 1 base and 6 bases, with 10 bases remaining between them. CDR3 sequence: CASSEGDSAEQYF. The CDR3 nucleotides read TGTGCCAGCAGTGAAGGGGACTCAGCCGAGCAGTACTTC.

The chain couples TRBV28 to TRBJ1-1, with D possibly matching TRBD1 (6 bases). Germline V gene sequence: CDR1 MDHEN, CDR2 SYDVKM. CDR3 length: 13 residues. V dropped 7 bases and J dropped 8 bases, with 17 bases sitting between them. CDR3 region: CASNLGGVTEAFF. CDR3 bases: TGTGCCAGCAACCTAGGGGGAGTCACCGAAGCTTTCTTT.

V usage is TRBV4-3 and J usage is TRBJ1-6, with unresolved D. Germline values: CDR1 LGHNA, CDR2 YSLEER. CDR3 length equals 16 residues. Trimming stripped 4 bases from V and 2 bases from J, with 12 bases between. The CDR3 DNA reads as TGCGCCAGCAGCCCTTCATTTTCCCCCTATAATTCACCCCTCCACTTT. This translates into CASSPSFSPYNSPLHF.